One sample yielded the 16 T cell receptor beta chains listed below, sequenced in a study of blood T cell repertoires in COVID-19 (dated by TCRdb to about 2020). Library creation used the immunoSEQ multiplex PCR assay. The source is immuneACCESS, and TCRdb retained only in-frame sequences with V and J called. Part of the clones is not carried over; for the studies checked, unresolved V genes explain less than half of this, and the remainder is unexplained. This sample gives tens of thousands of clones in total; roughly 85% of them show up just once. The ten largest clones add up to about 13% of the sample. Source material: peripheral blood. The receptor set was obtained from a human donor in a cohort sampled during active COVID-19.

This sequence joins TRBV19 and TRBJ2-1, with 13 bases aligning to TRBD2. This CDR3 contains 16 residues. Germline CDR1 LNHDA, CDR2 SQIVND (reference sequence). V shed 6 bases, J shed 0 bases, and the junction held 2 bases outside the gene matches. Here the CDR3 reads CASRGLAGSSYNEQFF. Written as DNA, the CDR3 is TGTGCCAGTAGGGGACTAGCGGGGAGCTCCTACAATGAGCAGTTCTTC.

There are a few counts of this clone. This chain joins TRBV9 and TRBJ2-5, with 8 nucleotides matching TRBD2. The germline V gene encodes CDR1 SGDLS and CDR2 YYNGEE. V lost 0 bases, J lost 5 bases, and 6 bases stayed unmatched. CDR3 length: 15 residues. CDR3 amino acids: CASSVDTGRGETQYF. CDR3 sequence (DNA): TGTGCCAGCAGCGTAGATACCGGGAGGGGGGAGACCCAGTACTTC.

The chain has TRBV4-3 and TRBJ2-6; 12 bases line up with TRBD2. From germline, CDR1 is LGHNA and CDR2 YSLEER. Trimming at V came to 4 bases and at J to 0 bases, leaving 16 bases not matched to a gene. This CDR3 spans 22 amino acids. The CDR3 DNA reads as TGCGCCAGCAGCCGGAGGGGACGACTAGCGGGAGTAAGGGCCTCTGGGGCCAACGTCCTGACTTTC. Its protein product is CASSRRGRLAGVRASGANVLTF.

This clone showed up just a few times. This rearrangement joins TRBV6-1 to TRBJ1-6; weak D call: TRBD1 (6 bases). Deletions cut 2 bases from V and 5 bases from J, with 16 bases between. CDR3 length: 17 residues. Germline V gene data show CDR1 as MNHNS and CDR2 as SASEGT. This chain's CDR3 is CASSELGGQTDNSPLHF. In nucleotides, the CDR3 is TGTGCCAGCAGTGAATTGGGTGGACAGACAGATAATTCACCCCTCCACTTT.

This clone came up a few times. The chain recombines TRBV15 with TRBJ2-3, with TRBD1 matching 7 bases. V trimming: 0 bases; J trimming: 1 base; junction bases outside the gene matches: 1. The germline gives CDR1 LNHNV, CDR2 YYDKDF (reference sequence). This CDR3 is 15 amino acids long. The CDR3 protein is CATSREGTGTDTQYF. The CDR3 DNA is TGTGCCACCAGCAGAGAAGGGACAGGCACAGATACGCAGTATTTT.

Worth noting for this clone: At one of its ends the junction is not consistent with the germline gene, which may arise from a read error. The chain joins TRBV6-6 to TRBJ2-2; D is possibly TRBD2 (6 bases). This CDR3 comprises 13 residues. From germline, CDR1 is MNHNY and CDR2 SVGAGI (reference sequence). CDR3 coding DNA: TGTGCCGGCAGTCTCAGCGGGACCGGGGAGCTGTTTTTT. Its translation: CAGSLSGTGELFF.

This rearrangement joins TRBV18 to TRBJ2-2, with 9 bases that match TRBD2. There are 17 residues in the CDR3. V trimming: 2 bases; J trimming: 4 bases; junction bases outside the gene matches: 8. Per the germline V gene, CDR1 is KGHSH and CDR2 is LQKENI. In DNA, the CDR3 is TGTGCCAGCTCACCAATTTTATTAGCGGGAGCCACCGGGGAGCTGTTTTTT. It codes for CASSPILLAGATGELFF.

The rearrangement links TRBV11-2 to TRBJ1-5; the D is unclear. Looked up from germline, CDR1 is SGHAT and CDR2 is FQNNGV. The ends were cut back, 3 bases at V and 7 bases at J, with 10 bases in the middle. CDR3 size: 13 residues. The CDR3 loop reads CASSFQDGQPQHF. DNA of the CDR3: TGTGCCAGCAGCTTCCAGGATGGACAGCCCCAGCATTTT.

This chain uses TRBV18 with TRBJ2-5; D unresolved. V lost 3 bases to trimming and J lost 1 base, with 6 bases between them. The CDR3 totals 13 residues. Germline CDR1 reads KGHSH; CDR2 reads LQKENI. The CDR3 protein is CASSPRGQETQYF. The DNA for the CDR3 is TGTGCCAGCTCACCCCGCGGCCAAGAGACCCAGTACTTC.

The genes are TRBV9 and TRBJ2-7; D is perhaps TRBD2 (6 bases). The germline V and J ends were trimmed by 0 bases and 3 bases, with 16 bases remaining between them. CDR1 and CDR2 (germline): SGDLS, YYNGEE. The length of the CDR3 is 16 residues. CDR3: CASSVATMASVYEQYF. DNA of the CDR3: TGTGCCAGCAGCGTAGCTACGATGGCTAGCGTCTACGAGCAGTACTTC.

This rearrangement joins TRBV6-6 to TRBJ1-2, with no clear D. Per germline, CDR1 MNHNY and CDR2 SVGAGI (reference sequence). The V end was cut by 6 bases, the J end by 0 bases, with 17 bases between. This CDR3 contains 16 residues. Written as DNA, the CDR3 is TGTGCCAGCAGAACTCCGAGCGGCACCACTAACTATGGCTACACCTTC. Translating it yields CASRTPSGTTNYGYTF.

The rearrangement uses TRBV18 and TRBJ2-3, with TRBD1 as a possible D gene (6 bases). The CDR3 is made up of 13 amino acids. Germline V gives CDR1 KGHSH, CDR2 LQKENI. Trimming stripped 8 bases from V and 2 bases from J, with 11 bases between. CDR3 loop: CASGGLNTDTQYF. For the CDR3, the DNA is TGTGCCAGCGGGGGCCTTAACACAGATACGCAGTATTTT.

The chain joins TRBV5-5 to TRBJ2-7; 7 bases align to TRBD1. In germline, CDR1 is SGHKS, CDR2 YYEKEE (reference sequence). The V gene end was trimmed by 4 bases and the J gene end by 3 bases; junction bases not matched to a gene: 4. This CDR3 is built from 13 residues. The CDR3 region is CASSHRDSYEQYF. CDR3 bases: TGTGCCAGCAGCCACCGGGACAGCTACGAGCAGTACTTC.

The CDR3 is CASSLGQGVLIYGYTF. In DNA form, the CDR3 reads TGTGCCAGCAGCTTAGGACAGGGAGTCCTGATCTATGGCTACACCTTC. This chain uses TRBV7-9 with TRBJ1-2; 7 bases agree with TRBD1. This CDR3 is built from 16 residues. With 1 base clipped from V and 4 bases from J, the junction kept 9 bases outside the gene matches. In germline, CDR1 is SEHNR, CDR2 FQNEAQ (reference sequence).

CDR3 sequence reads: CASSSAGGPAPSYNSPLHF. CDR3 bases: TGCGCCAGCAGCTCGGCAGGGGGCCCGGCCCCCTCCTATAATTCACCCCTCCACTTT. The chain links TRBV5-1 to TRBJ1-6; 8 bases map to TRBD1. Trimming removed 3 bases from V and 0 bases from J; junction bases left unmatched: 11. The germline V gene encodes CDR1 SGHRS and CDR2 YFSETQ. This CDR3 region has 19 residues.

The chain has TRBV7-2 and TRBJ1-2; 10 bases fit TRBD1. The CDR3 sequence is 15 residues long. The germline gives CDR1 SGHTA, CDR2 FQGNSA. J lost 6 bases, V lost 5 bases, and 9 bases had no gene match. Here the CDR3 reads CASSPRRQGADGYTF. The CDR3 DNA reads TGTGCCAGCAGCCCCCGCCGACAGGGGGCTGATGGCTACACCTTC.